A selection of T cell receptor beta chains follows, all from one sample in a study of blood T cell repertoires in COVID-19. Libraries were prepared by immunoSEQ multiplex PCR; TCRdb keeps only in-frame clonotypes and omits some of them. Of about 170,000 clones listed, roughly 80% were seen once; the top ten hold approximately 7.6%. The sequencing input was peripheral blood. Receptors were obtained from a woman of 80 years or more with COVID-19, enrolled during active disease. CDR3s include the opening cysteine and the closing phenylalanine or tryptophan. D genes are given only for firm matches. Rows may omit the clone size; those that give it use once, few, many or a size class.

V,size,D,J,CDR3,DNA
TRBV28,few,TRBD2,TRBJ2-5,CASSGAGAQETQYF,TGTGCCAGCTCCGGAGCGGGGGCACAAGAGACCCAGTACTTC
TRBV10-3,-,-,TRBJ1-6,CAISELAPSLSPLHF,TGTGCCATCAGTGAGTTGGCTCCCTCTCTTTCACCCCTCCACTTT
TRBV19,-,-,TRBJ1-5,CASSILGGYLRSNQPQHF,TGTGCCAGTAGTATTTTGGGGGGGTACTTACGTAGCAATCAGCCCCAGCATTTT
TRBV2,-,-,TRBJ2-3,CASSFGADTQYF,TGTGCCAGCAGTTTCGGGGCAGATACGCAGTATTTT
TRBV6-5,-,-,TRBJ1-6,CASSLALASPLHF,TGTGCCAGCAGTCTAGCCTTAGCTTCACCCCTCCACTTT
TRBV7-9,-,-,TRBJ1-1,CASSLTGLNTEAFF,TGTGCCAGCAGCTTAACAGGGTTGAACACTGAAGCTTTCTTT
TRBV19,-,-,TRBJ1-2,CASSRQLPYGYTF,TGTGCCAGTAGCAGACAGTTACCTTATGGCTACACCTTC
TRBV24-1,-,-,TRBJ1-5,CATSTRGGIDQPQHF,TGTGCCACCAGTACGCGGGGGGGGATCGATCAGCCCCAGCATTTT
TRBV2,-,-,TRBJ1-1,CASTVGDYTEAFF,TGTGCCAGCACCGTCGGGGACTACACTGAAGCTTTCTTT
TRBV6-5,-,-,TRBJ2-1,CASSLALGEQFF,TGTGCCAGCAGCCTAGCTTTGGGCGAGCAGTTCTTC
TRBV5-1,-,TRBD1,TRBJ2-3,CASRPDRGILDTQYF,TGCGCCAGCAGGCCCGACAGGGGGATATTGGATACGCAGTATTTT
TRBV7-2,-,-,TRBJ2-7,CASSLTRYEQYF,TGTGCCAGCAGCTTAACTCGCTACGAGCAGTACTTC
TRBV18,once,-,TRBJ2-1,CATSLQHGSYNEQFF,TGTGCCACCTCCCTACAGCACGGCTCCTACAATGAGCAGTTCTTC
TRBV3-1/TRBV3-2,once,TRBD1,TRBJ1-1,CASSPDRGRINTEAFF,TGTGCCAGCAGCCCGGACAGGGGGCGCATTAACACTGAAGCTTTCTTT
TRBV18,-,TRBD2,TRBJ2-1,CASSRGLAGGMYEQFF,TGTGCCAGCTCACGAGGGCTAGCGGGAGGAATGTATGAGCAGTTCTTC
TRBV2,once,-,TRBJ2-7,CASRGGSDIPEQYF,TGTGCCAGCAGGGGTGGATCCGACATTCCCGAGCAGTACTTC
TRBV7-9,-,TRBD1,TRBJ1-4,CASSLSTGENEKLFF,TGTGCCAGCAGCCTTTCGACAGGGGAGAATGAAAAACTGTTTTTT
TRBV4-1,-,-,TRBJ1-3,CASSQQTVSSGNTIYF,TGCGCCAGCAGCCAGCAGACAGTTAGCTCTGGAAACACCATATATTTT
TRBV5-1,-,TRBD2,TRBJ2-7,CASSLAYGRDYEQYF,TGCGCCAGCAGCTTGGCCTACGGGAGGGACTACGAGCAGTACTTC
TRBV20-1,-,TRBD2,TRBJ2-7,CSASKAGRSSYEQYF,TGCAGTGCTAGTAAAGCGGGAAGGAGCTCCTACGAGCAGTACTTC
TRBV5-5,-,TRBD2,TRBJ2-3,CASSLGAGGNTDTQYF,TGTGCCAGCAGCCTGGGGGCGGGAGGGAACACAGATACGCAGTATTTT
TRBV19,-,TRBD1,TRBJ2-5,CASSTARGETQYF,TGTGCCAGTAGTACGGCCAGGGGGGAGACCCAGTACTTC
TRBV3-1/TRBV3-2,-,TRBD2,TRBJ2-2,CASSQGLAGVIGELFF,TGTGCCAGCAGCCAAGGGCTAGCGGGAGTTATCGGGGAGCTGTTTTTT
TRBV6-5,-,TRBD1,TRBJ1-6,CASGQTGGNSPLHF,TGTGCCAGCGGACAGACAGGGGGAAATTCACCCCTCCACTTT
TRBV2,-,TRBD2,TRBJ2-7,CARQKTSGRYEQYF,TGTGCCCGGCAAAAGACTAGCGGGAGGTACGAGCAGTACTTC
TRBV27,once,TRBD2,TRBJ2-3,CASSSSTSGSTDTQYF,TGTGCCAGCAGTTCCTCGACTAGCGGGAGCACAGATACGCAGTATTTT
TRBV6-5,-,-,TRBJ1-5,CASSAGGNQPQHF,TGTGCCAGCAGCGCGGGGGGCAATCAGCCCCAGCATTTT
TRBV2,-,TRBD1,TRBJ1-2,CASSETGMGGYTF,TGTGCCAGCAGTGAGACAGGGATGGGAGGCTACACCTTC
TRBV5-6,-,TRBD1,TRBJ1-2,CASSLWDSYGYTF,TGTGCCAGCAGCTTGTGGGACAGTTATGGCTACACCTTC
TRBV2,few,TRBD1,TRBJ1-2,CASSPLPGQEYYTF,TGTGCCAGCAGTCCGCTCCCGGGACAGGAATACTACACCTTC
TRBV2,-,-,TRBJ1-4,CASGRGTFVENEKLFF,TGTGCCAGCGGTAGGGGGACGTTCGTGGAGAATGAAAAACTGTTTTTT
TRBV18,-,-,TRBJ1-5,CASSPTVNSNQPQHF,TGTGCCAGCTCACCAACAGTCAATAGCAATCAGCCCCAGCATTTT
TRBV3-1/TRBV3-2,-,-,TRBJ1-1,CASRPESRGSWTEAFF,TGTGCCAGCAGGCCCGAATCTAGGGGCAGTTGGACTGAAGCTTTCTTT
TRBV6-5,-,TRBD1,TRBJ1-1,CASRSRGANTEAFF,TGTGCCAGCAGATCCAGGGGGGCGAACACTGAAGCTTTCTTT
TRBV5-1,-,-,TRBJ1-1,CASSLANTEAFF,TGCGCCAGCAGCTTAGCTAACACTGAAGCTTTCTTT
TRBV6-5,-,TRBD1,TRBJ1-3,CASSYSNDRGDTIYF,TGTGCCAGCAGTTACTCGAATGACAGGGGGGACACCATATATTTT
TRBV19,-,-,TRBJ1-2,CASMRSTVTANYGYTF,TGTGCCAGTATGAGATCGACAGTCACGGCTAACTATGGCTACACCTTC